Presented here are 21 T cell receptor beta chains from one specimen sequenced in a study of blood T cell repertoires in COVID-19. The method was immunoSEQ multiplex PCR; TCRdb's version includes in-frame clones alone and lacks a portion of them. The data contain hundreds of thousands of clones, 65% to 90% of them singletons. The sequenced sample was PBMCs or T cells enriched from blood (not recorded which). The receptors derive from a man in his forties or fifties who had recovered from COVID-19.

The V gene is TRBV18, the J gene TRBJ2-7; D is undetermined. This CDR3 is built from 13 residues. CDR1 and CDR2 (germline): KGHSH, LQKENI. The V gene lost 2 bases and the J gene lost 5 bases, with 10 bases spanning the gap. CDR3 loop: CASSPEIENEQYF. The CDR3 coding sequence is TGTGCCAGCTCACCAGAAATCGAGAACGAGCAGTACTTC.

Only a few counts were recorded for this clone. This sequence joins TRBV6-2 or TRBV6-3 and TRBJ1-2; unclear D gene. Germline V gene sequence: CDR1 MNHEY, CDR2 SVGEGT. V dropped 0 bases and J dropped 4 bases, with 12 bases sitting between them. The CDR3 has 15 residues. CDR3 sequence reads: CASSYSEVSTYGYTF. In DNA, the CDR3 is TGTGCCAGCAGTTACTCGGAGGTTTCGACCTATGGCTACACCTTC.

V gene TRBV7-9 combines with J gene TRBJ2-2; the D gene is possibly TRBD2 (6 bases). CDR3 length: 14 residues. Trimming stripped 7 bases from V and 2 bases from J, with 11 bases between. The germline V gene encodes CDR1 SEHNR and CDR2 FQNEAQ (reference sequence). CDR3 nucleotide sequence: TGTGCCAGCATAGGGACTTTAAACACCGGGGAGCTGTTTTTT. It yields the protein CASIGTLNTGELFF.

The V call is TRBV5-1, the J call TRBJ2-5; 9 bases map to TRBD2. The CDR3 length is 14 residues. Germline values: CDR1 SGHRS, CDR2 YFSETQ. Trimming at V came to 0 bases and at J to 5 bases, leaving 2 bases not matched to a gene. For the CDR3, the DNA is TGCGCCAGCAGCTTGGAGCTAGCGGGGGAGACCCAGTACTTC. Translated: CASSLELAGETQYF.

The rearrangement uses TRBV2 and TRBJ2-1; TRBD2 matches 10 bases. With 5 bases clipped from V and 6 bases from J, the junction kept 10 bases outside the gene matches. Germline-derived CDR1 and CDR2 are SNHLY and FYNNEI. The CDR3 runs 16 residues. The CDR3 sequence is CASSWVAGGGGNEQFF. The CDR3 DNA sequence: TGTGCCAGCAGTTGGGTAGCGGGAGGAGGAGGCAATGAGCAGTTCTTC.

The V and J genes are TRBV12-3 or TRBV12-4 and TRBJ1-1; 9 bases match TRBD1. With 8 bases clipped from V and 5 bases from J, the junction kept 3 bases outside the gene matches. This CDR3 contains 12 residues. Here the CDR3 reads CASRTGVTEAFF. The CDR3 nucleotides are TGTGCCAGCCGGACAGGGGTTACTGAAGCTTTCTTT.

J is TRBJ1-6 and V is TRBV13; weak D call: TRBD1 (6 bases). Germline CDR1 reads PRHDT; CDR2 reads FYEKMQ (reference sequence). The CDR3 is 14 amino acids. Trimming shortened V by 2 bases and J by 10 bases, and 12 bases separated the two germline ends. The CDR3 coding sequence is TGTGCCAGCAGCTTAACGACAGGCCGGTCACCCCTCCACTTT. Amino acid sequence: CASSLTTGRSPLHF.

This clone appeared a few times. V usage is TRBV6-4 and J usage is TRBJ2-2; the D gene is possibly TRBD1 (6 bases). The germline V and J ends were trimmed by 3 bases and 4 bases, with 6 bases remaining between them. CDR1 is MRHNA, CDR2 SNTAGT, per germline. CDR3 length: 13 amino acids. The CDR3 nucleotides are TGTGCCAGCAGTGAGGGGGCCACCGGGGAGCTGTTTTTT. Amino acid sequence: CASSEGATGELFF.

This clone occurred once. The V call is TRBV9, the J call TRBJ2-7; the D gene is possibly TRBD1 (7 bases). The CDR3 sequence is 16 residues long. Looked up from germline, CDR1 is SGDLS and CDR2 is YYNGEE. Trimming cost V 0 bases and J 6 bases, with 19 bases left between them. In DNA form, the CDR3 reads TGTGCCAGCAGCGTAGGAGGAGGGGGACAGCCTTTCGAGCAGTACTTC. As protein: CASSVGGGGQPFEQYF.

In this sample, this clone turned up once. V is TRBV5-1 and J is TRBJ2-3; 8 nucleotides line up with TRBD2. The germline V gene encodes CDR1 SGHRS and CDR2 YFSETQ. Trimming removed 0 bases from V and 0 bases from J; junction bases left unmatched: 3. This CDR3 is 16 amino acids long. Written as DNA, the CDR3 is TGCGCCAGCAGCTTGGGTACGGGAGGGAGCACAGATACGCAGTATTTT. This encodes CASSLGTGGSTDTQYF. The entire variable domain, with the rest obtained from reference TRBV5-1 and TRBJ2-3, is as follows: KAGVTQTPRYLIKTRGQQVTLSCSPISGHRSVSWYQQTPGQGLQFLFEYFSETQRNKGNFPGRFSGRQFSNSRSEMNVSTLELGDSALYLCASSLGTGGSTDTQYFGPGTRLTVL.

The chain employs TRBV5-1 and TRBJ2-1; perhaps TRBD1 as D (5 bases). The CDR3 covers 17 residues. V was clipped by 1 base and J by 0 bases, with 14 bases between them. Looked up from germline, CDR1 is SGHRS and CDR2 is YFSETQ. The CDR3 region is CASSLRSRQSSYNEQFF. DNA of the CDR3: TGCGCCAGCAGCTTGAGGTCTAGACAGAGCTCCTACAATGAGCAGTTCTTC.

This rearrangement joins TRBV20-1 to TRBJ2-7, with unresolved D. The CDR3 contains 15 residues. The V and J ends lost 3 bases and 7 bases respectively, with 22 bases between them. CDR1 is DFQATT and CDR2 is SNEGSKA in the germline V gene (reference sequence). CDR3: CSASSPVPNGWEQYF. The CDR3 DNA follows: TGCAGTGCTAGTTCGCCCGTCCCCAACGGGTGGGAGCAGTACTTC.

With regard to this clone: In the same sample, other DNA sequences code for this CDR3. This chain uses TRBV7-3 with TRBJ2-3, with TRBD2 matching over 9 bases. The CDR3 has 14 residues. The germline V gene encodes CDR1 SGHTA and CDR2 FQGTGA. With 4 bases clipped from V and 3 bases from J, the junction kept 2 bases outside the gene matches. CDR3 region: CASSSLAGTDTQYF. The DNA for the CDR3 is TGTGCCAGCAGCTCTCTAGCGGGGACAGATACGCAGTATTTT. The full variable domain, rest sourced from reference TRBV7-3 and TRBJ2-3, is GAGVSQTPSNKVTEKGKYVELRCDPISGHTALYWYRQSLGQGPEFLIYFQGTGAADDSGLPNDRFFAVRPEGSVSTLKIQRTERGDSAVYLCASSSLAGTDTQYFGPGTRLTVL.

This clone has only a few counts. The chain carries TRBV9 and TRBJ2-7, with a possible D match to TRBD1 (5 bases). Germline lookup yields CDR1 SGDLS and CDR2 YYNGEE. The CDR3 contains 13 residues. V lost 3 bases and J lost 6, with 13 bases in between. The CDR3: CASSESYRSEQYF. DNA for the CDR3: TGTGCCAGCAGCGAAAGCTACAGGAGCGAGCAGTACTTC. Supplemented by reference TRBV9 and TRBJ2-7, the full variable domain reads DSGVTQTPKHLITATGQRVTLRCSPRSGDLSVYWYQQSLDQGLQFLIQYYNGEERAKGNILERFSAQQFPDLHSELNLSSLELGDSALYFCASSESYRSEQYFGPGTRLTVT.

The genes are TRBV11-3 and TRBJ1-6; D uncertain. The CDR3 runs to 13 residues. With 5 bases removed from V and 6 bases from J, the gap between germline ends came to 8 bases. Germline CDR1 reads SGHNT; CDR2 reads YENEEA. The CDR3 region has the DNA TGTGCCAGCAGCCCCGACTTTAATTCACCCCTCCACTTT. As protein: CASSPDFNSPLHF.

The chain is built from TRBV19 and TRBJ2-3, with 7 bases that match TRBD2. With 4 bases clipped from V and 3 bases from J, the junction kept 1 base outside the gene matches. The germline V gene encodes CDR1 LNHDA and CDR2 SQIVND (reference sequence). This CDR3 region has 13 residues. This CDR3 is CASSSGGTDTQYF. CDR3 nucleotides: TGTGCCAGTAGTAGCGGGGGTACAGATACGCAGTATTTT.

The chain has TRBV28 and TRBJ1-5; no reliable D call. V gave up 7 bases and J gave up 4 bases, with 17 bases separating them. CDR1 and CDR2 (germline): MDHEN, SYDVKM. The CDR3 spans 15 residues. CDR3 residues: CASNPSGGRNQPQHF. The CDR3 coding sequence is TGTGCCAGCAATCCGTCGGGAGGGAGGAATCAGCCCCAGCATTTT.

The rearrangement uses TRBV2 and TRBJ2-6; the D gene is possibly TRBD1 (6 bases). CDR1 and CDR2 from the germline V gene are SNHLY and FYNNEI. Trimming shortened V by 6 bases and J by 1 base, and 13 bases separated the two germline ends. The CDR3 spans 16 residues. Here the CDR3 reads CASRYRTGSGANVLTF. As DNA, the CDR3 is TGTGCCAGCAGGTACAGAACAGGGTCTGGGGCCAACGTCCTGACTTTC.

J is TRBJ2-7 and V is TRBV27; possibly TRBD1 for D (6 bases). The CDR3 runs to 12 residues. Germline V lookup: CDR1 MNHEY, CDR2 SMNVEV (reference sequence). Trimming shortened V by 5 bases and J by 8 bases, and 13 bases separated the two germline ends. The CDR3 sequence is CASSKQGTQQYF. CDR3 DNA: TGTGCCAGCAGTAAACAGGGTACCCAGCAGTACTTC.

The chain employs TRBV7-9 and TRBJ2-7; 11 bases agree with TRBD2. Trimming took 2 bases from V and 9 from J; bases not matched to a gene: 9. Germline V gene data show CDR1 as SEHNR and CDR2 as FQNEAQ (reference sequence). The CDR3 has 15 amino acids. CDR3 residues: CASSLQSGTSGAQYF. The CDR3 coding sequence is TGTGCCAGCAGCTTACAATCGGGGACTAGCGGAGCGCAGTACTTC.

In this sample, this clone turned up once. The same CDR3 arises from other DNA sequences in this sample as well. The chain combines TRBV20-1 with TRBJ2-5, with D perhaps matching TRBD2 (5 bases). Germline CDR1 and CDR2: DFQATT and SNEGSKA (reference sequence). The CDR3 covers 11 residues. Trimming stripped 2 bases from V and 5 bases from J, with 6 bases between. The DNA for the CDR3 is TGCAGTGCTAGAACGGGGGAGACCCAGTACTTC. This translates into CSARTGETQYF.